These T cell receptor beta chains were read from a single sample in a study of monozygotic twins with inflammatory bowel disease. TCRdb reanalyzed the 5' RACE reads, giving one entry per CDR3 protein sequence and no DNA. This specimen shows some 150,000 distinct CDR3 sequences; the ten leading clones hold 2.4%. Sequencing used blood. All receptors come from a human donor with ulcerative colitis or Crohn's disease, or a healthy co-twin of an affected twin (not recorded which). Both conserved end residues are part of each CDR3. The order of the fields is V gene, J gene, CDR3 protein.

V gene: TRBV6-2/TRBV6-3
J gene: TRBJ2-7
CDR3 protein: CASGRDRGHYEQYF

V gene: TRBV12-3/TRBV12-4
J gene: TRBJ2-7
CDR3 protein: CASSHDSSYEQYF

V gene: TRBV2
J gene: TRBJ1-2
CDR3 protein: CASTRQGYGYTF

V gene: TRBV20-1
J gene: TRBJ2-7
CDR3 protein: CSASTSGPYEQYF

V gene: TRBV5-1
J gene: TRBJ1-6
CDR3 protein: CASSLPSGTRESPLHF

V gene: TRBV5-1
J gene: TRBJ1-6
CDR3 protein: CASSSQGSDNSPLHF

V gene: TRBV7-2
J gene: TRBJ2-3
CDR3 protein: CASSFVGVPTDTQYF

V gene: TRBV5-6
J gene: TRBJ2-2
CDR3 protein: CASSLALDGSTGELFF

V gene: TRBV3-1
J gene: TRBJ2-3
CDR3 protein: CASSPGLAGEGDTQYF

V gene: TRBV6-5
J gene: TRBJ1-6
CDR3 protein: CASRLAAARNSPLHF

V gene: TRBV7-6
J gene: TRBJ2-7
CDR3 protein: CASSARTGSSYEQYF

V gene: TRBV5-4
J gene: TRBJ1-4
CDR3 protein: CASSHPGGQGNEKLFF

V gene: TRBV6-1
J gene: TRBJ2-4
CDR3 protein: CASRPYGGIAKNIQYF

V gene: TRBV5-1
J gene: TRBJ1-3
CDR3 protein: CASSGEGRGRGNTIYF

V gene: TRBV27
J gene: TRBJ2-5
CDR3 protein: CASSFGSLGETQYF

V gene: TRBV7-6
J gene: TRBJ1-1
CDR3 protein: CASSYGTGEGTEAFF

V gene: TRBV3-1
J gene: TRBJ1-1
CDR3 protein: CASSQLPGGMNTEAFF

V gene: TRBV2
J gene: TRBJ2-3
CDR3 protein: CASSEIGQGRGDTQYF

V gene: TRBV5-1
J gene: TRBJ2-1
CDR3 protein: CASRLDSGNEQFF

V gene: TRBV20-1
J gene: TRBJ2-7
CDR3 protein: CSVGTSGPGEQYF

V gene: TRBV29-1
J gene: TRBJ2-7
CDR3 protein: CSVLRQGAYEQYF

V gene: TRBV27
J gene: TRBJ1-6
CDR3 protein: CASSYRGSPLHF

V gene: TRBV12-3/TRBV12-4
J gene: TRBJ1-4
CDR3 protein: CASSLADEKLFF

V gene: TRBV11-2
J gene: TRBJ2-4
CDR3 protein: CASSPTPGAKNIQYF

V gene: TRBV9
J gene: TRBJ2-1
CDR3 protein: CASSVSSPQTGRYNEQFF

V gene: TRBV28
J gene: TRBJ2-1
CDR3 protein: CASSLPPGSGGNEQFF

V gene: TRBV28
J gene: TRBJ2-7
CDR3 protein: CASSFLTSGSPYEQYF

V gene: TRBV20-1
J gene: TRBJ2-5
CDR3 protein: CSARDGSGQETQYF

V gene: TRBV7-3
J gene: TRBJ1-6
CDR3 protein: CASSATGNSPLHF

V gene: TRBV28
J gene: TRBJ2-3
CDR3 protein: CAPEGLQVTDTQYF

V gene: TRBV20-1
J gene: TRBJ2-2
CDR3 protein: CSARDQTRGGTGELFF

V gene: TRBV20-1
J gene: TRBJ1-6
CDR3 protein: CSASDRDRGTSPLHF